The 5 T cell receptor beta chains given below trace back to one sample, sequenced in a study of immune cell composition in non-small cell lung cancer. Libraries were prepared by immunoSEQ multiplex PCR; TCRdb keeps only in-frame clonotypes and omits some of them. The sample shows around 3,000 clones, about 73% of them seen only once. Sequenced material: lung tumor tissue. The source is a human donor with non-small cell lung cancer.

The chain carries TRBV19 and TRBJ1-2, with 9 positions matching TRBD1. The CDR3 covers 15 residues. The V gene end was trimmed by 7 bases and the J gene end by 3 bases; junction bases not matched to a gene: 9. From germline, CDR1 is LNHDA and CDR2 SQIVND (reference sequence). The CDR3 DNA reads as TGTGCCAGTACGCCCGGGACAGGGACGGACTATGGCTACACCTTC. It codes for CASTPGTGTDYGYTF.

The CDR3 reads CASSPDRETQYF. As DNA, the CDR3 is TGCGCCAGCAGTCCCGACAGAGAGACCCAGTACTTC. The chain combines TRBV23-1 with TRBJ2-5, with a weak D call TRBD1 (5 bases). TRBV23-1 is assigned to the ORF class and has an uncertain function. The V end lost 4 bases, the J end lost 4 bases, and 7 bases lay between the germline ends. The CDR3 runs to 12 residues.

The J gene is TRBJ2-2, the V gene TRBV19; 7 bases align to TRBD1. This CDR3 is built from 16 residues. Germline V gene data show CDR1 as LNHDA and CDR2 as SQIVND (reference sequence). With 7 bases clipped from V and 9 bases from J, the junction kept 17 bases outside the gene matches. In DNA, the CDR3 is TGTGCCAGTATCTCTGGGACAGCTCAAGGATTCAGGGAGCTGTTTTTT. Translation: CASISGTAQGFRELFF. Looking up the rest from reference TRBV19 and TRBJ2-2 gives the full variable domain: DGGITQSPKYLFRKEGQNVTLSCEQNLNHDAMYWYRQDPGQGLRLIYYSQIVNDFQKGDIAEGYSVSREKKESFPLTVTSAQKNPTAFYLCASISGTAQGFRELFFGEGSRLTVL.

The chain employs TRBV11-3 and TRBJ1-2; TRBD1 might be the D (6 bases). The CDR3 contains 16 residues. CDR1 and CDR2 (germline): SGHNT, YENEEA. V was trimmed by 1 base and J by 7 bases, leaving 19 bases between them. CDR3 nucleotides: TGTGCCAGCAGCTTAGTCTCCGGGACACATCGGAGTGGCTACACCTTC. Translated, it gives CASSLVSGTHRSGYTF. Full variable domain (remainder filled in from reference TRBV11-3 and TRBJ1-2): EAGVVQSPRYKIIEKKQPVAFWCNPISGHNTLYWYLQNLGQGPELLIRYENEEAVDDSQLPKDRFSAERLKGVDSTLKIQPAELGDSAVYLCASSLVSGTHRSGYTFGSGTRLTVV.

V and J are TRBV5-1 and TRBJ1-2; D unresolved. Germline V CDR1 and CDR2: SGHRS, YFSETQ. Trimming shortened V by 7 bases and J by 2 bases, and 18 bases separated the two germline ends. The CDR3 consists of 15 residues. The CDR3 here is CASSKLSFANYGYTF. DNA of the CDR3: TGCGCCAGCTCTAAATTAAGTTTTGCGAACTATGGCTACACCTTC.